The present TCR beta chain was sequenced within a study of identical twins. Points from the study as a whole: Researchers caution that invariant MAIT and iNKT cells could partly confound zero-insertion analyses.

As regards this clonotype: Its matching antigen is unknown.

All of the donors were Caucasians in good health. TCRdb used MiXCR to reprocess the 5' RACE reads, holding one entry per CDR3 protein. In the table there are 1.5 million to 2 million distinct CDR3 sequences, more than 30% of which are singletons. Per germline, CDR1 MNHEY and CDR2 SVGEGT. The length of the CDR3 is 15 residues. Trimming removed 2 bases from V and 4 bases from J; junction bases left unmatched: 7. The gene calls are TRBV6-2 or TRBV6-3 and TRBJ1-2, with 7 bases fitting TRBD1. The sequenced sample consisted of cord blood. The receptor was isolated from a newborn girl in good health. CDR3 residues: CASSYKTGPTYGYTF. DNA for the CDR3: TGTGCCAGCAGTTACAAGACAGGGCCTACCTATGGCTACACCTTC.